Detailed here is one T cell receptor (beta chain). Antigen specificity is unknown. The table came from immunoSEQ multiplex PCR; TCRdb's copy has only in-frame clones and leaves some out. Among roughly 180,000 clones listed, about nine tenths were seen once. These data are taken from a study of T cell responses to AZD1222 COVID-19 vaccine. Study-wide findings and caveats: Reportedly, close to half of spike-specific TCRs are directed against unmutated variant regions.

The sample in question was peripheral blood, obtained on day 0 of AZD1222 vaccination. The origin of this receptor is an adult in good health.

The CDR3 protein is CASSQDRRQGEKEKLFF. DNA for the CDR3: TGTGCCAGCAGCCAAGATAGGCGACAGGGGGAGAAGGAAAAACTGTTTTTT. The chain joins TRBV3-1 (or the pseudogene TRBV3-2) to TRBJ1-4; TRBD1 aligns across 9 bases. This CDR3 comprises 17 residues. Germline assignment: CDR1 LGHDT and CDR2 YNNKEL (reference sequence). J lost 8 bases, V lost 0 bases, and 10 bases had no gene match.